This is a list of T cell receptor beta chains from one sample in a study of T cell repertoires in cytomegalovirus infection. TCRdb fed the reads into MiXCR, producing one record per CDR3 protein. The repertoire holds 160,000 or so distinct CDR3 sequences, with 20% to 25% as singletons. Their recognized antigens are unknown. The input for sequencing was CD8+ T cells from cultured PBMCs, taken from culture after CMV antigen stimulation. The origin of the receptors is a human donor in good health (CMV status not recorded). Some clones in this sample may be carry-over from other donors' samples. Both conserved end residues are part of each CDR3. Each record gives: clone size, V gene, D gene, J gene, CDR3 DNA, CDR3 protein. A D gene is named only where the DNA matches it firmly. A clone size is listed for some rows: how often the clone was seen (once, few, many), or a class if it is expanded.

size: NA
V: TRBV19
D: NA
J: TRBJ1-5
DNA: TGTGCCAGTAGTATGACATCTGTTCGGCCCCAGCATTTT
CDR3: CASSMTSVRPQHF

size: NA
V: TRBV7-9
D: TRBD1
J: TRBJ2-1
DNA: TGTGCCAGCAGCCCCCCTCGGGGACAGGGCAATGAGCAGTTCTTC
CDR3: CASSPPRGQGNEQFF

size: NA
V: TRBV2
D: NA
J: TRBJ1-1
DNA: TGTGCCAGCAGTGAAGGGGTGATGGGCACAGAAGCTTTCTTT
CDR3: CASSEGVMGTEAFF

size: NA
V: TRBV7-9
D: TRBD1
J: TRBJ2-1
DNA: TGTGCCAGCAGCCGCGCAGGGGGCAGCTCCTACAATGAGCAGTTCTTC
CDR3: CASSRAGGSSYNEQFF

size: NA
V: TRBV27
D: NA
J: TRBJ1-3
DNA: TGTGCCAGCAGTGCTACAGGGACTGGAAACACCATATATTTT
CDR3: CASSATGTGNTIYF

size: few
V: TRBV13
D: TRBD1
J: TRBJ1-1
DNA: TGTGCCAGCAGCTGGAACCCCAGGGGGCCTACTGAAGCTTTCTTT
CDR3: CASSWNPRGPTEAFF

size: many
V: TRBV7-9
D: TRBD2
J: TRBJ2-3
DNA: TGTGCCAGCAGCCCGATGAGACTAGCGGGGTCAGATACGCAGTATTTT
CDR3: CASSPMRLAGSDTQYF

size: NA
V: TRBV7-3
D: TRBD2
J: TRBJ2-1
DNA: TGTGCCAGCAGCTCCTCCTGGGGGGAGCGGAGGGAGGGTAATGAGCAGTTCTTC
CDR3: CASSSSWGERREGNEQFF

size: few
V: TRBV7-9
D: NA
J: TRBJ2-7
DNA: TGTGCCAGCAGCTCACCGAAGGGAAGGGAGCAGTACTTC
CDR3: CASSSPKGREQYF

size: few
V: TRBV12-3/TRBV12-4
D: NA
J: TRBJ2-7
DNA: TGTGCCAGCAGTTTAAACCCCTTGAGCTACGAGCAGTACTTC
CDR3: CASSLNPLSYEQYF

size: few
V: TRBV7-2
D: NA
J: TRBJ2-3
DNA: TGTGCCAGCAGACCCAGTGGAGATACGCAGTATTTT
CDR3: CASRPSGDTQYF

size: many
V: TRBV7-2
D: NA
J: TRBJ1-5
DNA: TGTGCCAGCAGCTTAGTCGGACCTGGACCGGAGCCCCAGCATTTT
CDR3: CASSLVGPGPEPQHF

size: NA
V: TRBV7-6
D: NA
J: TRBJ2-7
DNA: TGTGCCAGCAGCTTGGGGGTGGGAGACTACGAGCAGTACTTC
CDR3: CASSLGVGDYEQYF

size: many
V: TRBV6-4
D: NA
J: TRBJ2-3
DNA: TGTGCCAGCAGTTGTCCCACTTGCCCGTCTAGCACAGATACGCAGTATTTT
CDR3: CASSCPTCPSSTDTQYF

size: NA
V: TRBV4-3
D: TRBD1
J: TRBJ1-4
DNA: TGCGCCAGCAGCCAAGAAGGATTCAGGACAGGTGAAAAACTGTTTTTT
CDR3: CASSQEGFRTGEKLFF

size: NA
V: TRBV18
D: TRBD1
J: TRBJ2-1
DNA: TGTGCCAGCTCACGAATATACAGGGACAGGGCCCTAGGGGAGCAGTTCTTC
CDR3: CASSRIYRDRALGEQFF

size: NA
V: TRBV4-3
D: TRBD1
J: TRBJ2-7
DNA: TGCGCCAGCAGCCACCGATCGAGGACAGGGTACTCCTACGAGCAGTACTTC
CDR3: CASSHRSRTGYSYEQYF

size: NA
V: TRBV6-1
D: TRBD2
J: TRBJ2-5
DNA: TGTGCCAGCAGTGAAGCGGTTAGCGGGGCCCAAGAGACCCAGTACTTC
CDR3: CASSEAVSGAQETQYF

size: few
V: TRBV4-1
D: NA
J: TRBJ2-5
DNA: TGCGCCAGCAGCCAAAATCGGGGTTACCAAGAGACCCAGTACTTC
CDR3: CASSQNRGYQETQYF

size: medium-sized
V: TRBV6-1
D: NA
J: TRBJ1-2
DNA: TGTGCCAGCAGTGAAGGCTTCCGGACGTTCGCCGTCTCTAACTATGGCTACACCTTC
CDR3: CASSEGFRTFAVSNYGYTF

size: few
V: TRBV11-2
D: NA
J: TRBJ1-1
DNA: TGTGCCAGCAGGCACCCGGGGGAGGACACTGAAGCTTTCTTT
CDR3: CASRHPGEDTEAFF

size: NA
V: TRBV9
D: TRBD2
J: TRBJ2-7
DNA: TGTGCCAGCAGCGTAGGAGGACTAGCGGACTACGCGCAGTACTTC
CDR3: CASSVGGLADYAQYF

size: NA
V: TRBV7-8
D: NA
J: TRBJ1-1
DNA: TGTGCCAGCAGCCCCGGGTCGAACACTGAAGCTTTCTTT
CDR3: CASSPGSNTEAFF

size: few
V: TRBV7-9
D: NA
J: TRBJ1-1
DNA: TGTGCCAGCAGCTTCTTAGGGCCTGAAGCTTTCTTT
CDR3: CASSFLGPEAFF

size: few
V: TRBV27
D: NA
J: TRBJ1-1
DNA: TGTGCCAGCAGTTTATTCCGGGGGAGGACAACTGAAGCTTTCTTT
CDR3: CASSLFRGRTTEAFF

size: few
V: TRBV14
D: NA
J: TRBJ2-1
DNA: TGTGCCAGCAGCCATGTTAGGGGGAGATCCTACAATGAGCAGTTCTTC
CDR3: CASSHVRGRSYNEQFF

size: NA
V: TRBV6-6
D: NA
J: TRBJ1-4
DNA: TGTGCCAGCAGTTACCCGAAAAATGGTTTTAATGAAAAACTGTTTTTT
CDR3: CASSYPKNGFNEKLFF

size: NA
V: TRBV15
D: NA
J: TRBJ2-7
DNA: TGTGCCACCAGCATCGGAGTGGGGGGCTCCTACGAGCAGTACTTC
CDR3: CATSIGVGGSYEQYF

size: once
V: TRBV11-2
D: NA
J: TRBJ2-1
DNA: NA
CDR3: CASILDGRPYNEQFF

size: NA
V: TRBV10-2
D: NA
J: TRBJ2-7
DNA: TGCGCCACCCGAGACTACGAGCAGTACTTC
CDR3: CATRDYEQYF

size: NA
V: TRBV6-5
D: NA
J: TRBJ1-5
DNA: TGTGCCAGCAGCCACGACGGTAGCAATCAGCCCCAGCATTTT
CDR3: CASSHDGSNQPQHF

size: many
V: TRBV2
D: TRBD2
J: TRBJ2-7
DNA: TGTGCCATCCGAGTGCGGGGGGACTCCTACGAGCAGTACTTC
CDR3: CAIRVRGDSYEQYF

size: few
V: TRBV2
D: NA
J: TRBJ2-3
DNA: TGTGCCAGCTGCACAGGTCTTAGCACAGATACGCAGTATTTT
CDR3: CASCTGLSTDTQYF

size: NA
V: TRBV7-8
D: TRBD1
J: TRBJ2-7
DNA: TGTGCCAGCAGCTTAGCGAGGACAGGGGATATCTACGAGCAGTACTTC
CDR3: CASSLARTGDIYEQYF

size: few
V: TRBV7-9
D: TRBD2
J: TRBJ2-5
DNA: TGTGCCAGCAGCTTGGTCCCGGGACTAGCGGGGAAAGAGACCCAGTACTTC
CDR3: CASSLVPGLAGKETQYF

size: NA
V: TRBV6-5
D: TRBD1
J: TRBJ2-5
DNA: TGTGCCAGCAGTATGACAGGGATCGCAGAGACCCAGTACTTC
CDR3: CASSMTGIAETQYF

size: once
V: TRBV5-5
D: NA
J: TRBJ2-1
DNA: TGTGCCAGCAGCAACAGCCAAGGTTGGAATGAGCAGTTCTTC
CDR3: CASSNSQGWNEQFF

size: few
V: TRBV25-1
D: NA
J: TRBJ1-1
DNA: TGTGCCAGCAGTGGGTACAGGGTCGGGGTGGACACTGAAGCTTTCTTT
CDR3: CASSGYRVGVDTEAFF

size: few
V: TRBV28
D: TRBD1
J: TRBJ1-5
DNA: TGTGCCAGCAGTTTCCCTAGGCTAAGGACAGGGCTAAATGTGGGCAATCAGCCCCAGCATTTT
CDR3: CASSFPRLRTGLNVGNQPQHF

size: NA
V: TRBV7-9
D: TRBD1
J: TRBJ1-3
DNA: TGTGCCAGCAGCTTCGAGGCGGGACAGGGTATTGGAAACACCATATATTTT
CDR3: CASSFEAGQGIGNTIYF

size: NA
V: TRBV7-9
D: TRBD1
J: TRBJ2-1
DNA: TGTGCCAGCAGCTATAGACAGGGGTCCTACAATGAGCAGTTCTTC
CDR3: CASSYRQGSYNEQFF

size: once
V: TRBV25-1
D: NA
J: TRBJ1-1
DNA: TGTGCCAGCAGTGCACAGGTGAGGGTCGAAGGGGGGAACACTGAAGCTTTCTTT
CDR3: CASSAQVRVEGGNTEAFF

size: NA
V: TRBV9
D: TRBD2
J: TRBJ2-1
DNA: TGTGCCAGCAGCGAGCCCACGGGACTAGCGGGGCAGCAGTTCTTC
CDR3: CASSEPTGLAGQQFF

size: few
V: TRBV12-3/TRBV12-4
D: NA
J: TRBJ1-4
DNA: TGTGCCAGCAGCCCCGGAGACAGAAGTAATGAAAAACTGTTTTTT
CDR3: CASSPGDRSNEKLFF

size: few
V: TRBV9
D: TRBD1
J: TRBJ2-1
DNA: TGTGCCAGCAGCCCACGGGACAGTCTTGAGCAGTTCTTC
CDR3: CASSPRDSLEQFF